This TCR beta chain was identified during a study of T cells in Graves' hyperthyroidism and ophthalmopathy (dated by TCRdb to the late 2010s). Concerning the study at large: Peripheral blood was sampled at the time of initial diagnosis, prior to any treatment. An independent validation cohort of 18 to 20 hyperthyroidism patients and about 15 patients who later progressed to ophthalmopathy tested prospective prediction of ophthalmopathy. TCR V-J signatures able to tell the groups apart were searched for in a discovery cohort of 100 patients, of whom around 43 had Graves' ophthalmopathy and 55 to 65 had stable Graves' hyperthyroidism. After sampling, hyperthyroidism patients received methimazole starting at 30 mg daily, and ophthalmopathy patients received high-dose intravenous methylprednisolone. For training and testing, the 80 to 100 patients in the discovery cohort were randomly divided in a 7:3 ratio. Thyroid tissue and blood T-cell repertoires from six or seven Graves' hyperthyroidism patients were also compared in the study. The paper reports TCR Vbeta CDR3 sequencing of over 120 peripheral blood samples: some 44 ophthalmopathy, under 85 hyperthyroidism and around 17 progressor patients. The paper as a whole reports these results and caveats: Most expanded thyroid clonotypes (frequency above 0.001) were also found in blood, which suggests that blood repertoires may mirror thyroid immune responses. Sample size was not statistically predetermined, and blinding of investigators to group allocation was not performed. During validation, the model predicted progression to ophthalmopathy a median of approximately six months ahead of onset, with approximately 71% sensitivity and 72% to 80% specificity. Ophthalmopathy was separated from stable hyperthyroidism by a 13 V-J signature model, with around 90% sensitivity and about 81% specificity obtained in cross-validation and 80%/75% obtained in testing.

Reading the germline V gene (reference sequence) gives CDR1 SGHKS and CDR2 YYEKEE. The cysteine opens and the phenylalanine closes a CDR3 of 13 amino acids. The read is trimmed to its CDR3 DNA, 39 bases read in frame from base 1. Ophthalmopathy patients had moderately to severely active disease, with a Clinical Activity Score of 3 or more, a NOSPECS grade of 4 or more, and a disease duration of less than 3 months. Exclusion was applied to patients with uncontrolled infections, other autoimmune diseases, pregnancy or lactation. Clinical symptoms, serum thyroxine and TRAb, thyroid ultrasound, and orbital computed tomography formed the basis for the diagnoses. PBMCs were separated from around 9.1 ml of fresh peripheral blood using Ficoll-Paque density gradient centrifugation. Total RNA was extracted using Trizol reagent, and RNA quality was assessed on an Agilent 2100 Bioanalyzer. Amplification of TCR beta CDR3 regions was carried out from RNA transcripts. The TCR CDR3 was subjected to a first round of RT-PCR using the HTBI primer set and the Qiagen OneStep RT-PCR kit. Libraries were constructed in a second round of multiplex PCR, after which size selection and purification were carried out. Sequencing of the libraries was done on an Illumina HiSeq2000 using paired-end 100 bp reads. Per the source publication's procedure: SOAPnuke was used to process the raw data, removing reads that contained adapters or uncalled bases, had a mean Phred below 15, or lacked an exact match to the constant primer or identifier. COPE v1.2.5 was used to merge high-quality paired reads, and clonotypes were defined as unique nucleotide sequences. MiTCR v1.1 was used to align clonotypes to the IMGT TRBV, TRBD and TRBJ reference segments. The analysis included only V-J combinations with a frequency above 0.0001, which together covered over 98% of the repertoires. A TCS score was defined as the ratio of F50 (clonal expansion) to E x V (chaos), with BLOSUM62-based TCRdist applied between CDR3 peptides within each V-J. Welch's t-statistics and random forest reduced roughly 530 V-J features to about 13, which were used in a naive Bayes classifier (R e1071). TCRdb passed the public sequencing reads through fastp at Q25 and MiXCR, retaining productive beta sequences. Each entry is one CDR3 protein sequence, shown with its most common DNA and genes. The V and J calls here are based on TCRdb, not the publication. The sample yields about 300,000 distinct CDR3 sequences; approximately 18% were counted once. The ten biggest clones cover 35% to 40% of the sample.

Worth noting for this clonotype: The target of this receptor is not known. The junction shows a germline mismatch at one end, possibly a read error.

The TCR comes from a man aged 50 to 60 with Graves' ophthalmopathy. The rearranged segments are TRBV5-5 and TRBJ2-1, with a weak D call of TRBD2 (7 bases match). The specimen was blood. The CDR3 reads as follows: CDSSGDTENEQFF. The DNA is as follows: TGTGACAGCAGCGGGGACACGGAAAATGAGCAGTTCTTC. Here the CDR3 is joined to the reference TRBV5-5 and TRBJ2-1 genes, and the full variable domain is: DAGVTQSPTHLIKTRGQQVTLRCSPISGHKSVSWYQQVLGQGPQFIFQYYEKEERGRGNFPDRFSARQFPNYSSELNVNALLLGDSALYLCDSSGDTENEQFFGPGTRLTVL.